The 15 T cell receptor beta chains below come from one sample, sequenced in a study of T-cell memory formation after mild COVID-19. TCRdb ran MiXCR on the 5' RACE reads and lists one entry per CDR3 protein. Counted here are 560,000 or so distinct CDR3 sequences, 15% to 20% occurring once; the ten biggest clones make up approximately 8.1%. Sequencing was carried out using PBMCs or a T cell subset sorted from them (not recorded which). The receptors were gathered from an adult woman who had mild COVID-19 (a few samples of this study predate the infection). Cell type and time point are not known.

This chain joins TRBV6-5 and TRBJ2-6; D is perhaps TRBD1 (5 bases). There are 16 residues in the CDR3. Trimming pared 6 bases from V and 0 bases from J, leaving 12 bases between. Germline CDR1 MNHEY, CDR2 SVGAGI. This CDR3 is CASSFDSSSGANVLTF. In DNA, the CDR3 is TGTGCCAGCAGCTTCGACAGCAGCTCTGGGGCCAACGTCCTGACTTTC.

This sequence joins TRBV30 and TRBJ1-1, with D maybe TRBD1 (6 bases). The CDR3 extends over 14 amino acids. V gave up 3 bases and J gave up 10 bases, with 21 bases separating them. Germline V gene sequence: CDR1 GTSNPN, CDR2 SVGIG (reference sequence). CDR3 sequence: CAWRGPGLRGRAFF. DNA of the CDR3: TGTGCCTGGAGGGGCCCGGGACTGCGGGGGCGAGCTTTCTTT.

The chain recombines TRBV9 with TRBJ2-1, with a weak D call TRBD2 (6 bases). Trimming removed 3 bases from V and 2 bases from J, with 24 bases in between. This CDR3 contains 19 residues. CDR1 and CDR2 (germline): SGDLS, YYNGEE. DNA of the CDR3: TGTGCCAGCAGCGAGCCAAGGGAGGTCGTACGGGGGACCTACAATGAGCAGTTCTTC. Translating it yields CASSEPREVVRGTYNEQFF.

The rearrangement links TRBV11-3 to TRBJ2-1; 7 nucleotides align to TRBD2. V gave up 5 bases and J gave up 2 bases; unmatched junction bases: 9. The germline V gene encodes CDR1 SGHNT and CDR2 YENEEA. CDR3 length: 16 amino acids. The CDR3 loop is CASSKYRDYPYNEQFF. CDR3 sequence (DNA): TGTGCCAGCAGCAAGTACCGGGACTATCCCTACAATGAGCAGTTCTTC.

The CDR3 reads CSARSTGLAGGTDTYYEQYF. CDR3 DNA: TGCAGTGCTAGGTCTACAGGACTAGCGGGGGGAACCGACACCTACTACGAGCAGTACTTC. The chain is built from TRBV20-1 and TRBJ2-7; TRBD2 aligns across 14 bases. This CDR3 is built from 20 residues. The V and J ends lost 3 bases and 3 bases, in that order; junction bases with no gene match: 19. From germline, CDR1 is DFQATT and CDR2 SNEGSKA (reference sequence).

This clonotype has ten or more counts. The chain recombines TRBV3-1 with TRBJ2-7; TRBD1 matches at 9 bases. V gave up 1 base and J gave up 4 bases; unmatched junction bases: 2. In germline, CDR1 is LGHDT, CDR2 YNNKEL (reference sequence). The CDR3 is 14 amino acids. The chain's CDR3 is CASSQGGTGYEQYF. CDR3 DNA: TGTGCCAGCAGCCAAGGAGGGACAGGGTACGAGCAGTACTTC.

CDR3 sequence (DNA): TGTGCCAGCAGCTTAGCAACTAGCGGGGGCGCGAACACCGGGGAGCTGTTTTTT. Translation gives CASSLATSGGANTGELFF. V and J are TRBV7-6 and TRBJ2-2; 11 bases align to TRBD2. CDR1 and CDR2 from the germline V gene are SGHVS and FNYEAQ. V shed 0 bases and J 0 bases; nucleotides not matched to a gene: 3. This CDR3 has 18 residues. Full variable domain (remainder filled in from reference TRBV7-6 and TRBJ2-2): GAGVSQSPRYKVTKRGQDVALRCDPISGHVSLYWYRQALGQGPEFLTYFNYEAQQDKSGLPNDRFSAERPEGSISTLTIQRTEQRDSAMYRCASSLATSGGANTGELFFGEGSRLTVL.

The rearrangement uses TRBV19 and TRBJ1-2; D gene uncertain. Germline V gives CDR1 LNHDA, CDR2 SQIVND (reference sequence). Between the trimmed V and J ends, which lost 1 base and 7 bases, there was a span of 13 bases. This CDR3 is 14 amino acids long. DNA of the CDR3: TGTGCCAGTAGTATAGCCCCGGTTTCGGGTGGCTACACCTTC. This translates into CASSIAPVSGGYTF.

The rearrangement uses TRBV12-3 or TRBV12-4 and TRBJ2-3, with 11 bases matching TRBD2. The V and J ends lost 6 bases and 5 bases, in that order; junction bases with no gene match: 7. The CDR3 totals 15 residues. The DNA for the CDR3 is TGTGCCAGCAGCCGACTAGCGGGAAGAGGAGATACGCAGTATTTT. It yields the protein CASSRLAGRGDTQYF.

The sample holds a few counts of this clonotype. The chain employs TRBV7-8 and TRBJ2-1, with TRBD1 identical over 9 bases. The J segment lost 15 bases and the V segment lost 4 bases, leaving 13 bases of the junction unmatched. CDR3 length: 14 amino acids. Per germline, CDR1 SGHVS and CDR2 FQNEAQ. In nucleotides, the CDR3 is TGTGCCAGCAGCTCACACATAACGGACAGGGGTGCGTTCTTC. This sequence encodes CASSSHITDRGAFF.

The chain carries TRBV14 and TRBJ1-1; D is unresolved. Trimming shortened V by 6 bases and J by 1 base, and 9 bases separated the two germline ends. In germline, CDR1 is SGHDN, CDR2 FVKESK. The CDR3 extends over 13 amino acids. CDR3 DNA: TGTGCCAGCAGGAAACAGAGGAACACTGAAGCTTTCTTT. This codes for CASRKQRNTEAFF.

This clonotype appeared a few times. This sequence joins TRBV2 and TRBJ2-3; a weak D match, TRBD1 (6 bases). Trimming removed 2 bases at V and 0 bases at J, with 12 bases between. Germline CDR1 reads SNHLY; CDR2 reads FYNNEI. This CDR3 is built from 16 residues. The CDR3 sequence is CASSEQQGTSTDTQYF. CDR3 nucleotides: TGTGCCAGCAGTGAACAACAGGGAACTAGCACAGATACGCAGTATTTT.

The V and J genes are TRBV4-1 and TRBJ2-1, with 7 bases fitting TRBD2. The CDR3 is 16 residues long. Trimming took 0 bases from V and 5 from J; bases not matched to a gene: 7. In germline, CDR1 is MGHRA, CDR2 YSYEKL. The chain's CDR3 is CASSQEPGGSHNEQFF. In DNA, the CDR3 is TGCGCCAGCAGCCAAGAGCCGGGGGGAAGCCACAATGAGCAGTTCTTC.

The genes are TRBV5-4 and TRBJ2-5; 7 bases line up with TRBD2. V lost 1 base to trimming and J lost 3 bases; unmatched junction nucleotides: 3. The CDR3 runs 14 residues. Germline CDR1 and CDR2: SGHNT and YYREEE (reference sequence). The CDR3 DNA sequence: TGTGCCAGCAGCTTGTTGGGGGGGGAAGAGACCCAGTACTTC. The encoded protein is CASSLLGGEETQYF.

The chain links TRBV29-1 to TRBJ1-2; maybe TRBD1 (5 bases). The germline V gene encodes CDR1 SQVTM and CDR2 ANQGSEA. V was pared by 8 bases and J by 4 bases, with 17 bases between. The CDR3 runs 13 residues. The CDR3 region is CSIPGRGGYGYTF. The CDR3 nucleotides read TGCAGCATACCAGGGAGAGGTGGCTATGGCTACACCTTC.